Listed here are 19 T cell receptor beta chains from one sample, sequenced in a study of cytomegalovirus exposure and HLA in healthy donors. Primers included in the PCR were 60 Vbeta and 13 Jbeta primers. Method: immunoSEQ multiplex PCR; TCRdb's copy keeps in-frame clones and lacks some. The sample lists approximately 250,000 clones, 78% occurring once. The specimen sequenced was PBMCs. The source is a boy between 10 and 17 years old in good health and CMV-seronegative.

This clone has just one count. The rearrangement uses TRBV30 and TRBJ2-1, with D perhaps matching TRBD2 (6 bases). This CDR3 is 15 amino acids long. CDR1 GTSNPN and CDR2 SVGIG come from the germline V gene (reference sequence). V lost 0 bases and J 5 bases, leaving 14 bases between the germline ends. The CDR3 DNA sequence: TGTGCCTGGAGTGTTTGGGCTAGCGCGAACAATGAGCAGTTCTTC. Amino acids: CAWSVWASANNEQFF.

This clone has just one count. The rearrangement uses TRBV7-9 and TRBJ1-3; 9 nucleotides align to TRBD1. After removal of 5 bases from V and 2 bases from J, the junction contained 4 bases not matched to a gene. This CDR3 is 15 amino acids long. Germline-derived CDR1 and CDR2 are SEHNR and FQNEAQ (reference sequence). This chain's CDR3 is CASSTRDRAGNTIYF. The CDR3 DNA is TGTGCCAGCAGCACCCGGGACAGGGCTGGAAACACCATATATTTT. Full variable domain (remainder filled in from reference TRBV7-9 and TRBJ1-3): DTGVSQNPRHKITKRGQNVTFRCDPISEHNRLYWYRQTLGQGPEFLTYFQNEAQLEKSRLLSDRFSAERPKGSFSTLEIQRTEQGDSAMYLCASSTRDRAGNTIYFGEGSWLTVV.

The chain has TRBV5-6 and TRBJ1-4, with D unclear. V dropped 0 bases and J dropped 4 bases, with 10 bases sitting between them. From germline, CDR1 is SGHDT and CDR2 YYEEEE. The CDR3 spans 15 residues. The CDR3 region is CASSLGPRLNEKLFF. CDR3 nucleotide sequence: TGTGCCAGCAGCTTGGGACCCAGGCTTAATGAAAAACTGTTTTTT.

This clone has only one observation. The chain recombines TRBV2 with TRBJ1-2; 8 nucleotides agree with TRBD1. Trimming took 6 bases from V and 8 from J; bases not matched to a gene: 8. This CDR3 has 13 amino acids. In germline, CDR1 is SNHLY, CDR2 FYNNEI. Written as DNA, the CDR3 is TGTGCCAGCAGCGTCGGACAGGGAGGCGGCTACACCTTC. Amino acid sequence: CASSVGQGGGYTF.

The chain employs TRBV7-2 and TRBJ1-3, with D possibly being TRBD1 (6 bases). CDR3 size: 13 residues. Germline-derived CDR1 and CDR2 are SGHTA and FQGNSA. V was cut by 5 bases and J by 4 bases, with 9 bases left in between. Here the CDR3 DNA reads TGTGCCAGCAGCGCAGACAGGGGAAACACCATATATTTT. This sequence encodes CASSADRGNTIYF. The full variable domain, rest sourced from reference TRBV7-2 and TRBJ1-3, is GAGVSQSPSNKVTEKGKDVELRCDPISGHTALYWYRQSLGQGLEFLIYFQGNSAPDKSGLPSDRFSAERTGGSVSTLTIQRTQQEDSAVYLCASSADRGNTIYFGEGSWLTVV.

The chain recombines TRBV4-1 with TRBJ2-7, with 7 positions matching TRBD1. The germline CDR1 and CDR2 sequences are MGHRA and YSYEKL. Unmatched junction bases numbered 9, after V lost 0 bases and J lost 7 bases. The CDR3 contains 15 residues. This chain's CDR3 is CASSQERDSRREQYF. In DNA form, the CDR3 reads TGCGCCAGCAGCCAAGAAAGGGACAGCCGGCGGGAGCAGTACTTC.

The genes are TRBV29-1 and TRBJ2-5; a possible D gene is TRBD2 (7 bases). This CDR3 is built from 14 residues. Per the germline V gene, CDR1 is SQVTM and CDR2 is ANQGSEA. Trimming shortened V by 4 bases and J by 2 bases, and 14 bases separated the two germline ends. The CDR3 sequence: CSVGFGGRQETQYF. In DNA, the CDR3 is TGCAGCGTTGGTTTCGGGGGGCGGCAAGAGACCCAGTACTTC.

V gene TRBV19 combines with J gene TRBJ1-2; the match to TRBD1 covers 7 bases. From germline, CDR1 is LNHDA and CDR2 SQIVND (reference sequence). V lost 5 bases and J lost 4; bases outside the gene matches: 19. CDR3 size: 18 residues. CDR3 sequence (DNA): TGTGCCAGTAGTCTACCGTACCAGACAGGGCAAAAGGGCTATGGCTACACCTTC. Protein sequence: CASSLPYQTGQKGYGYTF.

This chain links TRBV30 with TRBJ2-3; TRBD1 is a possible D gene (6 bases). In germline, CDR1 is GTSNPN, CDR2 SVGIG (reference sequence). V was clipped by 3 bases and J by 5 bases, with 12 bases between them. This CDR3 contains 13 residues. The CDR3 here is CAWRETGRDTQYF. In DNA, the CDR3 is TGTGCCTGGAGAGAAACAGGGAGAGATACGCAGTATTTT.

The J gene is TRBJ2-5, the V gene TRBV4-2, with 9 bases aligning to TRBD2. The J call is in doubt because the DNA end fits TRBJ2-7 better. This CDR3 region has 19 residues. The germline gives CDR1 LGHNA, CDR2 YNFKEQ. The CDR3 region is CASSPRDSGSIASFYEQYF. The CDR3 DNA is TGTGCCAGCAGCCCCCGGGATAGCGGGAGTATAGCCTCTTTCTACGAGCAGTACTTC.

This chain uses TRBV9 with TRBJ1-1; 10 bases line up with TRBD1. Germline lookup yields CDR1 SGDLS and CDR2 YYNGEE. The CDR3 contains 16 residues. Trimming removed 4 bases from V and 6 bases from J; junction bases left unmatched: 12. The CDR3: CASSKRTGTGAAEAFF. CDR3 coding DNA: TGTGCCAGCAGCAAACGTACAGGGACAGGGGCGGCTGAAGCTTTCTTT.

The genes are TRBV25-1 and TRBJ2-7, with D maybe TRBD2 (6 bases). CDR1 is MGHDK, CDR2 SYGVNS, per germline. There are 13 residues in the CDR3. Trimming pared 8 bases from V and 5 bases from J, leaving 16 bases between. The DNA of the CDR3 is TGTGCCAGCGCAGTCCCGGGGGTGGACGAGCAGTACTTC. This encodes CASAVPGVDEQYF.

The chain joins TRBV2 to TRBJ1-1; weak D call: TRBD1 (5 bases). The germline V gene encodes CDR1 SNHLY and CDR2 FYNNEI. V was cut by 9 bases and J by 3 bases, with 14 bases left in between. The CDR3 runs 13 residues. The CDR3 region has the DNA TGTGCCAGGATTTGGAGGGGATACACTGAAGCTTTCTTT. This gives the protein CARIWRGYTEAFF. The full variable domain, rest sourced from reference TRBV2 and TRBJ1-1, is EPEVTQTPSHQVTQMGQEVILRCVPISNHLYFYWYRQILGQKVEFLVSFYNNEISEKSEIFDDQFSVERPDGSNFTLKIRSTKLEDSAMYFCARIWRGYTEAFFGQGTRLTVV.

The chain couples TRBV7-9 to TRBJ1-2, with TRBD1 matching over 10 bases. The CDR3 contains 15 residues. From germline, CDR1 is SEHNR and CDR2 FQNEAQ (reference sequence). J was trimmed by 8 bases and V by 3 bases; bases with no gene match: 9. The DNA of the CDR3 is TGTGCCAGCAGCTTCGGGACAGGGGAGTTGACGGGCTACACCTTC. Translating gives CASSFGTGELTGYTF.

The gene calls are TRBV5-1 and TRBJ1-4; D may be TRBD1 (6 bases). V lost 5 bases, J lost 4 bases, and 15 bases lay in between. This CDR3 is 15 amino acids long. Germline assignment: CDR1 SGHRS and CDR2 YFSETQ. CDR3 nucleotides: TGCGCCAGCAGTTCGGTAGCACAGGGTAATGAAAAACTGTTTTTT. This gives the protein CASSSVAQGNEKLFF. Using reference TRBV5-1 and TRBJ1-4 for the parts outside the CDR3, the full variable domain is KAGVTQTPRYLIKTRGQQVTLSCSPISGHRSVSWYQQTPGQGLQFLFEYFSETQRNKGNFPGRFSGRQFSNSRSEMNVSTLELGDSALYLCASSSVAQGNEKLFFGSGTQLSVL.

Written as DNA, the CDR3 is TGTGCCAGCAGTGAATATGGTGGCGGGGGACTAATCTACGAGCAGTACTTC. It encodes CASSEYGGGGLIYEQYF. This chain uses TRBV25-1 with TRBJ2-7; the match to TRBD2 covers 7 bases. The V gene's germline CDR1 is MGHDK and CDR2 SYGVNS. The ends lost 0 bases at V and 3 bases at J; junction bases unmatched: 11. The CDR3 length is 17 residues.

This clone was picked up a small number of times. The chain combines TRBV19 with TRBJ1-1, with 8 bases fitting TRBD1. V was clipped by 3 bases and J by 5 bases; unmatched bases: 2. The CDR3 extends over 13 amino acids. In germline, CDR1 is LNHDA, CDR2 SQIVND (reference sequence). CDR3 DNA: TGTGCCAGTAGTATCCGGACAGGGACTGAAGCTTTCTTT. The encoded protein is CASSIRTGTEAFF.

The J gene is TRBJ1-1, the V gene TRBV11-3; D call uncertain. Trimming took off 5 bases at V and 1 base at J, with 8 bases between the two ends. The CDR3 is made up of 13 amino acids. The germline V gene has CDR1 SGHNT and CDR2 YENEEA. The CDR3 is CASSQHTNTEAFF. In nucleotides, the CDR3 is TGTGCCAGCAGCCAACATACGAACACTGAAGCTTTCTTT.

The table lists this clone with a few counts. This chain joins TRBV5-1 and TRBJ1-1, with D tentatively TRBD1 (6 bases). V lost 1 base and J lost 8, with 12 bases in between. This CDR3 comprises 13 residues. Germline assignment: CDR1 SGHRS and CDR2 YFSETQ. CDR3 DNA: TGCGCCAGCAGCTTGTTGGGGGCAAGAGAAGCTTTCTTT. Residues: CASSLLGAREAFF.